This T cell receptor (beta chain) was found in a study of siplizumab effects on memory and regulatory T cells. Data came from immunoSEQ multiplex PCR; TCRdb stores just in-frame clones and leaves some out. The sample holds about 69,000 clones, 75% to 90% seen once. Study outcomes and limitations: Mappable CD4+ clones that were alloreactive averaged around 70% Treg-derived with siplizumab versus approximately 27% in controls.

This CDR3 spans 15 amino acids. Germline CDR1 is SGHDN and CDR2 is FVKESK. V was pared by 4 bases and J by 0 bases, with 11 bases between. Ten or more counts support this clone. Its antigen is not known. The sample has other DNA sequences that encode this CDR3 too. The chain has TRBV14 and TRBJ2-3; the D is unclear. The TCR comes from a human donor in good health. The sample consisted of Tregs sorted from blood. Here the CDR3 reads CASSLLGYSTDTQYF. The CDR3 DNA reads as TGTGCCAGCAGCCTGCTAGGCTACAGCACAGATACGCAGTATTTT.